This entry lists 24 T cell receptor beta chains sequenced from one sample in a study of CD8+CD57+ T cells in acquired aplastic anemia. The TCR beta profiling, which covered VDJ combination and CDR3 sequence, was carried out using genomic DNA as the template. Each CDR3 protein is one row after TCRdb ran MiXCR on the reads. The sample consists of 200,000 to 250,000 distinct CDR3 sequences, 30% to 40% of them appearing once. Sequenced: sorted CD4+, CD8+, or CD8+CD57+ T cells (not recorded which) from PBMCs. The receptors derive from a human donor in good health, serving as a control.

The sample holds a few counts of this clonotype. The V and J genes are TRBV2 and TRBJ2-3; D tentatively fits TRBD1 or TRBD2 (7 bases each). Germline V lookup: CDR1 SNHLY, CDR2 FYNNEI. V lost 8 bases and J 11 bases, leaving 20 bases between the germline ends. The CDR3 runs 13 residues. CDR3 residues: CASEGGGWGGQYF. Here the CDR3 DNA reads TGTGCCAGCGAAGGGGGCGGGTGGGGGGGGCAGTATTTT.

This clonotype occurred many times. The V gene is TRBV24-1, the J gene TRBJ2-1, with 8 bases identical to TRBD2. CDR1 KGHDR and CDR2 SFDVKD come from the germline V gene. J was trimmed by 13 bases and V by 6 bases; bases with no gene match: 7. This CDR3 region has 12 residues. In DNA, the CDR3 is TGTGCCACCAGTTCCACTAGCGGCTTTCAGTTCTTC. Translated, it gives CATSSTSGFQFF.

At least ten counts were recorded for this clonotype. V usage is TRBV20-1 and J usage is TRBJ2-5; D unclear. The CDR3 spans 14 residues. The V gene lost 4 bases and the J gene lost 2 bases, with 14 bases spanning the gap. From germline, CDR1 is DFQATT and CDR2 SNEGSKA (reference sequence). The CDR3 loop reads CSANLRYPQETQYF. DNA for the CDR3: TGCAGTGCTAATTTACGGTACCCTCAAGAGACCCAGTACTTC.

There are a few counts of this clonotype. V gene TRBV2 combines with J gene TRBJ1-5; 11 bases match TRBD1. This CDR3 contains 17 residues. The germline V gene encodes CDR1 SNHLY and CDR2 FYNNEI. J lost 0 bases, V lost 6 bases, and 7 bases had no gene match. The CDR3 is CASSGQGAFDSNQPQHF. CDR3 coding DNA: TGTGCCAGCAGCGGACAGGGGGCATTTGATAGCAATCAGCCCCAGCATTTT.

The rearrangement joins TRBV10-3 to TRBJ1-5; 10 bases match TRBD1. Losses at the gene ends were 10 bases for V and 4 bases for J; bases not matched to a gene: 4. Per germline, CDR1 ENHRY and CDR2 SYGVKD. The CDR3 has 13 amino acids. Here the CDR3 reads CATSDRGNQPQHF. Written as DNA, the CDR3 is TGTGCCACTTCGGACAGGGGGAATCAGCCCCAGCATTTT.

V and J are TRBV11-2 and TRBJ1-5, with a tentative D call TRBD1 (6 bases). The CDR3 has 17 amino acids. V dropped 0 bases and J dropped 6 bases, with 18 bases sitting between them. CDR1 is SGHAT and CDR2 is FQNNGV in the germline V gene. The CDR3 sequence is CASSLDRGGLNSQPQHF. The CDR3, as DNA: TGTGCCAGCAGCTTAGATCGAGGGGGATTGAACAGTCAGCCCCAGCATTTT.

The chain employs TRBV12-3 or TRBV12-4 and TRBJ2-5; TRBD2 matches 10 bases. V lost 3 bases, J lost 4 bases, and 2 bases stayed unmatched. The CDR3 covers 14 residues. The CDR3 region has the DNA TGTGCCAGCAGTTTGGTAGCGGGGGGAGAGACCCAGTACTTC. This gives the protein CASSLVAGGETQYF.

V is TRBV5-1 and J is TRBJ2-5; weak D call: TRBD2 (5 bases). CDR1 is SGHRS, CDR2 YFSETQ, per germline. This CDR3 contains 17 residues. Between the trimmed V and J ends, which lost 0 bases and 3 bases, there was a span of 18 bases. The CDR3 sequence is CASSLGPPDGEKETQYF. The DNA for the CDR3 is TGCGCCAGCAGCTTGGGACCGCCGGACGGGGAGAAAGAGACCCAGTACTTC.

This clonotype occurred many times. The CDR3 nucleotides read TGCAGTGCTAGAGGTTCTAGCGGGGAGACCTACAATGAGCAGTTCTTC. Amino acids: CSARGSSGETYNEQFF. The rearrangement joins TRBV20-1 to TRBJ2-1; 9 bases match TRBD2. This CDR3 spans 16 amino acids. Germline V gene sequence: CDR1 DFQATT, CDR2 SNEGSKA (reference sequence). The junction had 6 bases not matched to a gene; V was cut back by 1 base and J by 2 bases.

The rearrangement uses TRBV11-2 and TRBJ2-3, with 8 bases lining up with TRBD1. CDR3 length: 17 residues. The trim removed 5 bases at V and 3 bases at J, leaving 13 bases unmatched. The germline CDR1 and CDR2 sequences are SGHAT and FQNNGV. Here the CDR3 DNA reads TGTGCCAGCAGCCCAGGACAAGGACAGGGAGCTACAGATACGCAGTATTTT. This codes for CASSPGQGQGATDTQYF. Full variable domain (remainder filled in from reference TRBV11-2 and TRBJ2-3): EAGVAQSPRYKIIEKRQSVAFWCNPISGHATLYWYQQILGQGPKLLIQFQNNGVVDDSQLPKDRFSAERLKGVDSTLKIQPAKLEDSAVYLCASSPGQGQGATDTQYFGPGTRLTVL.

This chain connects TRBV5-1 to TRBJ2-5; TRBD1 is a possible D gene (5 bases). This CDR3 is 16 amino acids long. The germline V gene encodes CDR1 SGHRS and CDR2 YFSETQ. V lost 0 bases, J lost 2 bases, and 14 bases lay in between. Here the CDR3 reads CASSLATWGLQETQYF. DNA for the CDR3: TGCGCCAGCAGCTTGGCCACCTGGGGCCTACAAGAGACCCAGTACTTC.

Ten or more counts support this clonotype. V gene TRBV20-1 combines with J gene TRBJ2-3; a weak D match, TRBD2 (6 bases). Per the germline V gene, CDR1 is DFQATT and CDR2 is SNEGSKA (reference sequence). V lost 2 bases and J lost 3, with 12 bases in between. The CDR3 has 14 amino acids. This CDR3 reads CSARSQEGTDTQYF. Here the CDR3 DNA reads TGCAGTGCTAGATCACAGGAGGGGACAGATACGCAGTATTTT.

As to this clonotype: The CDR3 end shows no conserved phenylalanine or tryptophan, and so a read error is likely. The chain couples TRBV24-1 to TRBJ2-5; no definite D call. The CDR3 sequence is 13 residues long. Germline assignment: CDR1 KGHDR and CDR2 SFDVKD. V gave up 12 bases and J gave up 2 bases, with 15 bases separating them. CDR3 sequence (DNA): TGTGCCCGCAGCGTAGTGGGGCAAGAGACCCAGTACGTC. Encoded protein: CARSVVGQETQYV.

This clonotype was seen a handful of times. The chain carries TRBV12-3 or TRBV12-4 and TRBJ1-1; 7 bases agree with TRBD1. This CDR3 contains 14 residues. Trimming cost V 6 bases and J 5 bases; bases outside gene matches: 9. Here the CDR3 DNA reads TGTGCCAGCAGACCGAGGCAGGGGGGAACTGAAGCTTTCTTT. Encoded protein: CASRPRQGGTEAFF.

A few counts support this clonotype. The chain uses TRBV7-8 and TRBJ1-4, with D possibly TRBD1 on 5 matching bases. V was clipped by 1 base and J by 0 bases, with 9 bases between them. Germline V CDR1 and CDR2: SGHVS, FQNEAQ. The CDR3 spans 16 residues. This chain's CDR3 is CASSLGARATNEKLFF. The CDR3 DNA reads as TGTGCCAGCAGCTTAGGGGCCAGGGCAACTAATGAAAAACTGTTTTTT.

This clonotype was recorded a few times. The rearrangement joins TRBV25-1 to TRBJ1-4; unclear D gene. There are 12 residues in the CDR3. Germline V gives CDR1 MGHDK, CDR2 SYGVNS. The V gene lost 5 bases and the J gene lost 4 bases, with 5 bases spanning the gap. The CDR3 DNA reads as TGTGCCAGCAGTAGAAGTAATGAAAAACTGTTTTTT. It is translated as CASSRSNEKLFF.

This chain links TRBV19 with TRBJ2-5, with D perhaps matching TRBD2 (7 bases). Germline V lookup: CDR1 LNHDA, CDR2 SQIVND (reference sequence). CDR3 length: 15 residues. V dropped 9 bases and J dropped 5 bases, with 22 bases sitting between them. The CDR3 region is CASMDARGGRETQYF. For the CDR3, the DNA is TGTGCCAGCATGGATGCGAGGGGGGGTCGGGAGACCCAGTACTTC.

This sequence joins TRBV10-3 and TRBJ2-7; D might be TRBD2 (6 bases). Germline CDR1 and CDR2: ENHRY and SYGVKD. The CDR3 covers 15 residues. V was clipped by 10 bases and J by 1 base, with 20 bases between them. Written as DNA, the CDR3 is TGTGCCAGCAGGACCCGAGTAGCGGCTTCCTACGAGCAGTACTTC. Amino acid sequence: CASRTRVAASYEQYF.

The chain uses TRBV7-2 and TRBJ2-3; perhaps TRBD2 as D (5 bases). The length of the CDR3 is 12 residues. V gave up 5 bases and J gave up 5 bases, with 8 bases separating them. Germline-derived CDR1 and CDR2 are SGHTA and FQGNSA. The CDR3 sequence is CTSSGRLDTQYF. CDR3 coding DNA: TGTACCAGCAGCGGGAGACTAGATACGCAGTATTTT.

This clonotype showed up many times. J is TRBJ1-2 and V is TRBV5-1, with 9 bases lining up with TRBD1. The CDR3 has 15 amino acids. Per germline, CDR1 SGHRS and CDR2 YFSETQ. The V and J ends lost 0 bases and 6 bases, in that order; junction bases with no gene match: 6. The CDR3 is CASSLGGTGGNGYTF. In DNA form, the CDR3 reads TGCGCCAGCAGCTTGGGAGGAACAGGGGGCAATGGCTACACCTTC. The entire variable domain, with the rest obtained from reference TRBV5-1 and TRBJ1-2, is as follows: KAGVTQTPRYLIKTRGQQVTLSCSPISGHRSVSWYQQTPGQGLQFLFEYFSETQRNKGNFPGRFSGRQFSNSRSEMNVSTLELGDSALYLCASSLGGTGGNGYTFGSGTRLTVV.

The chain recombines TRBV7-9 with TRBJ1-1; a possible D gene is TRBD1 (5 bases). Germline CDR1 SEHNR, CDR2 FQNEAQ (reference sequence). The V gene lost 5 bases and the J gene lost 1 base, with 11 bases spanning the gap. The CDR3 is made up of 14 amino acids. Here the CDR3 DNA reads TGTGCCAGCAGCCCGATTGGGGGGAACACTGAAGCTTTCTTT. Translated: CASSPIGGNTEAFF.

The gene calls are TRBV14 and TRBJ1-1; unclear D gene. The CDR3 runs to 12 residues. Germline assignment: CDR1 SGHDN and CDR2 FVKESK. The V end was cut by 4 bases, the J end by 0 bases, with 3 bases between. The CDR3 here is CASSPMNTEAFF. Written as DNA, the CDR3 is TGTGCCAGCAGCCCCATGAACACTGAAGCTTTCTTT.

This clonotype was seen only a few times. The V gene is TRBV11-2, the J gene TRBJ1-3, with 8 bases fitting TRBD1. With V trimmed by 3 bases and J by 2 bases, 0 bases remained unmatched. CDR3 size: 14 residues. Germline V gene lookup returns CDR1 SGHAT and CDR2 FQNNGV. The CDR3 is CASSLGQAGNTIYF. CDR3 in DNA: TGTGCCAGCAGCTTGGGACAGGCTGGAAACACCATATATTTT.

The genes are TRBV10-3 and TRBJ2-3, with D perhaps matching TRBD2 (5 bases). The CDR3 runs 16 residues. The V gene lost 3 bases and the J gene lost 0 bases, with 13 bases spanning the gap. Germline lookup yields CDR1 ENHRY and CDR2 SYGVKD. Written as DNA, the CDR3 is TGTGCCATCAGTGAACAAACGGGGAGTAGCACAGATACGCAGTATTTT. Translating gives CAISEQTGSSTDTQYF.